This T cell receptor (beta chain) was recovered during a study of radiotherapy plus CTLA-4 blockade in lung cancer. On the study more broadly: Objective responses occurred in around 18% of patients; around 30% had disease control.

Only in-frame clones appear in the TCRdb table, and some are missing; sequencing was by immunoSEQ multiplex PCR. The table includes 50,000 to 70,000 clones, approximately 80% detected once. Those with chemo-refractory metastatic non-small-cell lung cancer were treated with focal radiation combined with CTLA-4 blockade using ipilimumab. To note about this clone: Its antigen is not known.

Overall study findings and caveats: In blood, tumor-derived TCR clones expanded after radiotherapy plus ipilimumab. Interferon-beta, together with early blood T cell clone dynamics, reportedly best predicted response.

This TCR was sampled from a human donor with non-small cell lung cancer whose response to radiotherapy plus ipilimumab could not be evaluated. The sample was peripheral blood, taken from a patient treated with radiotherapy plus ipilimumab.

The CDR3 nucleotides are TGCGCCAGCAGCCGCCAATACAGGGAAGAGACAGATACGCAGTATTTT. Translating it yields CASSRQYREETDTQYF. The chain recombines TRBV4-3 with TRBJ2-3, with D perhaps TRBD1 (6 bases). Trimming shortened V by 4 bases and J by 3 bases, and 17 bases separated the two germline ends. The CDR3 totals 16 residues. CDR1 LGHNA and CDR2 YSLEER come from the germline V gene.